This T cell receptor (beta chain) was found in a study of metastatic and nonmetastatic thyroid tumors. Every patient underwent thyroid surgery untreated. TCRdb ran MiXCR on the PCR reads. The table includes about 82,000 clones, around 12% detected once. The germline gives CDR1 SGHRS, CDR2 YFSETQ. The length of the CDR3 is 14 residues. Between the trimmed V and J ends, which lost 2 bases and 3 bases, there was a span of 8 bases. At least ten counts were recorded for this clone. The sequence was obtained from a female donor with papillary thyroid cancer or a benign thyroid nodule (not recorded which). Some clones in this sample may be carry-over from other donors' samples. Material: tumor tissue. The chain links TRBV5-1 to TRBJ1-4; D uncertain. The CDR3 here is CASSLSGANEKLFF. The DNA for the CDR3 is TGCGCCAGCAGCTTAAGTGGGGCTAATGAAAAACTGTTTTTT.